Below, 2 T cell receptor beta chains from the same sample are listed, as sequenced in a study of blood T cell repertoires in COVID-19. The data were produced by immunoSEQ multiplex PCR, yet TCRdb's version contains in-frame clones alone and is incomplete. Of 200,000 to 250,000 clones listed, 70% to 90% are singletons. Sample: peripheral blood. Receptor source: a man aged 50-60 years with COVID-19, enrolled during active disease.

The chain carries TRBV15 and TRBJ1-1; D uncertain. The CDR3 runs to 12 residues. V lost 5 bases and J 0 bases, leaving 4 bases between the germline ends. CDR1 and CDR2 (germline): LNHNV, YYDKDF (reference sequence). CDR3 loop: CATSQVNTEAFF. CDR3 DNA sequence: TGTGCCACCAGCCAGGTGAACACTGAAGCTTTCTTT.

The chain employs TRBV5-4 and TRBJ1-6; 11 nucleotides align to TRBD1. CDR1 is SGHNT, CDR2 YYREEE, per germline (reference sequence). The CDR3 contains 16 residues. With 4 bases clipped from V and 6 bases from J, the junction kept 6 bases outside the gene matches. The CDR3: CASSRGQGASNSPLHF. In nucleotides, the CDR3 is TGTGCCAGCAGCCGAGGACAGGGGGCGAGTAATTCACCCCTCCACTTT.